This T cell receptor (beta chain) emerged from a study of CD8 T cells in ankylosing spondylitis. This CDR3 region has 15 residues. V gave up 4 bases and J gave up 7 bases; unmatched junction bases: 10. Each TCR beta library was made by quantitative 5'-RACE that incorporated molecular barcodes. A single record per CDR3 protein comes from TCRdb applying MiXCR to the 5' RACE reads. The sample gives roughly 280,000 distinct CDR3 sequences, around 20% of which show up once; roughly 8% is in the top ten. Study outcomes and limitations: Significant enrichment of disease-linked clones was reportedly seen in matched ankylosing spondylitis synovial fluid.

A remark on this clonotype: The antigen is unknown.

The clonotype originates from a male donor with ankylosing spondylitis or in good health (not recorded which). The sequenced sample consisted of blood, either unsorted or a sorted T cell fraction (not recorded which). The chain carries TRBV12-3 or TRBV12-4 and TRBJ2-5; TRBD2 agrees at 9 bases. CDR3 region: CASSSPTSGSPTQYF. The CDR3 coding sequence is TGTGCCAGCAGTTCTCCGACTAGCGGAAGCCCGACCCAGTACTTC.